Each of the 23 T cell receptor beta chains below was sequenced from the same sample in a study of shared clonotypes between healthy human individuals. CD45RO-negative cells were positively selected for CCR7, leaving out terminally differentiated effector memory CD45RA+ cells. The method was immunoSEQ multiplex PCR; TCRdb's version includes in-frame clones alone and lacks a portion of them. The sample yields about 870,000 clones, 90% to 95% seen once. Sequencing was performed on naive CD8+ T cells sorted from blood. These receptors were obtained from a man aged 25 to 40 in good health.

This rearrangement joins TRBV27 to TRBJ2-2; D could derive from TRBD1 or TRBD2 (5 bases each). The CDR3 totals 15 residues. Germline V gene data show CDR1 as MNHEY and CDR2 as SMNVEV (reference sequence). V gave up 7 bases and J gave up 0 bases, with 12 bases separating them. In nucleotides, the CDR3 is TGTGCCAGCAATGAGGGGTTCACGAACACCGGGGAGCTGTTTTTT. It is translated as CASNEGFTNTGELFF.

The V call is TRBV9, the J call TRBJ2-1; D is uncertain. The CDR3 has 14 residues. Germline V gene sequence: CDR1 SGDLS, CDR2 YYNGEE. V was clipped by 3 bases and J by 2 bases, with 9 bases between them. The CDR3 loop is CASSGSVTYNEQFF. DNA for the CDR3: TGTGCCAGCAGCGGTTCCGTAACCTACAATGAGCAGTTCTTC.

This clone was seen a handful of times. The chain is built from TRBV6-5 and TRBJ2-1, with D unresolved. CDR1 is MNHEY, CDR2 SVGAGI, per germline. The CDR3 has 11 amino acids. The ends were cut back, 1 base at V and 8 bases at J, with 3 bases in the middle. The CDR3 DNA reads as TGTGCCAGCAGTTACTTCCATGAGCAGTTCTTC. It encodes CASSYFHEQFF.

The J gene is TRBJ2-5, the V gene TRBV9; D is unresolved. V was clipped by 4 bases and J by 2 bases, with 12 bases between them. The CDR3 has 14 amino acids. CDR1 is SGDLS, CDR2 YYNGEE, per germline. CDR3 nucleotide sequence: TGTGCCAGCAGCCCCCCCGAACGTCAAGAGACCCAGTACTTC. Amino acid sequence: CASSPPERQETQYF.

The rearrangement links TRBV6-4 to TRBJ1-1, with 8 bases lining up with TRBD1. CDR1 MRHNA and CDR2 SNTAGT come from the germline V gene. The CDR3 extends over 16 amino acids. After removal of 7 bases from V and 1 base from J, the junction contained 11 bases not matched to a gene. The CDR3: CASKLLSGQANTEAFF. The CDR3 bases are TGTGCCAGCAAACTTTTATCGGGACAGGCGAACACTGAAGCTTTCTTT.

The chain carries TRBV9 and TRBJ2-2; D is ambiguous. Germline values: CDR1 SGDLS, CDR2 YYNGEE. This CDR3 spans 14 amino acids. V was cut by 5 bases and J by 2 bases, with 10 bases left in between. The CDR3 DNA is TGTGCCAGCAGAGGTAGCTCAAACACCGGGGAGCTGTTTTTT. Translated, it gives CASRGSSNTGELFF. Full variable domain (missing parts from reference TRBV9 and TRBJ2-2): DSGVTQTPKHLITATGQRVTLRCSPRSGDLSVYWYQQSLDQGLQFLIQYYNGEERAKGNILERFSAQQFPDLHSELNLSSLELGDSALYFCASRGSSNTGELFFGEGSRLTVL.

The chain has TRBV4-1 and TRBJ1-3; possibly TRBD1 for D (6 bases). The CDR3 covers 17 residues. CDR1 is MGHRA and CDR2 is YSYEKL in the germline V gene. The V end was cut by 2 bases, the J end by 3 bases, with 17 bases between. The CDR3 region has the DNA TGCGCCAGCAGCCAACCCCTGGACAGCGTCTTTGGAAACACCATATATTTT. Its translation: CASSQPLDSVFGNTIYF.

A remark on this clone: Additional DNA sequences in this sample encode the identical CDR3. The CDR3 sequence is CASGTGGTYEQYF. The CDR3 nucleotides read TGTGCCAGTGGGACAGGGGGTACCTACGAGCAGTACTTC. V and J are TRBV27 and TRBJ2-7; TRBD1 matches 11 bases. Germline V gene data show CDR1 as MNHEY and CDR2 as SMNVEV (reference sequence). Unmatched junction bases numbered 3, after V lost 9 bases and J lost 2 bases. The CDR3 spans 13 residues.

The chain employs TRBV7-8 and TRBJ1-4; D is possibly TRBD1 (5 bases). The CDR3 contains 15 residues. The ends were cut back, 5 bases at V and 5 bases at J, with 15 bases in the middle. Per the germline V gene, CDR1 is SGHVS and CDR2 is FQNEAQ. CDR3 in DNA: TGTGCCAGCAGCCTCTTGGGGGGTTCGAATGAAAAACTGTTTTTT. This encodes CASSLLGGSNEKLFF.

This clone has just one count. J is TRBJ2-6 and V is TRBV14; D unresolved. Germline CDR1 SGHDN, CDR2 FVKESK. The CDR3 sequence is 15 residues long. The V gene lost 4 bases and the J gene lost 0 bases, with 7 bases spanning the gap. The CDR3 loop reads CASSPTDSGANVLTF. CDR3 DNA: TGTGCCAGCAGCCCGACCGACTCTGGGGCCAACGTCCTGACTTTC.

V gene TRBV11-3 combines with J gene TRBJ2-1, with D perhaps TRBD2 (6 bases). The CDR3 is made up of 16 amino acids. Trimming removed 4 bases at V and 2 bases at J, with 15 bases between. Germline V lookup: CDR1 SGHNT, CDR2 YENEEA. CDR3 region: CASSSDMEGPYNEQFF. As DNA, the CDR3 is TGTGCCAGCAGCTCCGACATGGAGGGCCCCTACAATGAGCAGTTCTTC.

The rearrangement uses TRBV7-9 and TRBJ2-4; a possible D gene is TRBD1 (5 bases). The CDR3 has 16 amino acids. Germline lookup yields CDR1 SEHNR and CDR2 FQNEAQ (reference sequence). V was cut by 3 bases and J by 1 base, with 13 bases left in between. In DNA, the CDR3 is TGTGCCAGCAGCTTTGGGCAGGGAAGCGCCAAAAACATTCAGTACTTC. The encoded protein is CASSFGQGSAKNIQYF.

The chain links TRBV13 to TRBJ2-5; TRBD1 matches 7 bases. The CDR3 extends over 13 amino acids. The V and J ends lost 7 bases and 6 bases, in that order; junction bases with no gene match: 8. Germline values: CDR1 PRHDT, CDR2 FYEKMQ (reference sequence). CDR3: CASTTGAKKTQYF. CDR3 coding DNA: TGTGCCAGCACCACAGGGGCTAAAAAGACCCAGTACTTC. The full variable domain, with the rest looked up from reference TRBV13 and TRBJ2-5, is AAGVIQSPRHLIKEKRETATLKCYPIPRHDTVYWYQQGPGQDPQFLISFYEKMQSDKGSIPDRFSAQQFSDYHSELNMSSLELGDSALYFCASTTGAKKTQYFGPGTRLLVL.

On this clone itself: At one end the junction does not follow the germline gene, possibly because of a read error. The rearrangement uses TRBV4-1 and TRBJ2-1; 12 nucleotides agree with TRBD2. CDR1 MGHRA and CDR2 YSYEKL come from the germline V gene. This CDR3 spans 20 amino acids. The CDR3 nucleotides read TGCGCCAGCAGCCCATCCGGTGTTTCGACTAGCGGGAGATCGTACAATGAGCGGTTCTTC. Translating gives CASSPSGVSTSGRSYNERFF.

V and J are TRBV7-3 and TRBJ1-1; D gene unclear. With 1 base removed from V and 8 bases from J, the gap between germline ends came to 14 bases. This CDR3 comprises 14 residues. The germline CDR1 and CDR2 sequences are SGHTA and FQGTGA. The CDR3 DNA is TGTGCCAGCAGCTTAATGGTTGGCAACGGAGAAGCTTTCTTT. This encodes CASSLMVGNGEAFF.

CDR3 residues: CASSLAIQAEQYF. The CDR3 DNA reads TGTGCCAGCAGCTTGGCCATACAGGCGGAGCAGTACTTC. The chain uses TRBV5-8 and TRBJ2-7; TRBD1 might be the D (5 bases). CDR1 and CDR2 (germline): SGHTS, YDEGEE. This CDR3 has 13 amino acids. Trimming took 0 bases from V and 7 from J, leaving 11 bases between them.

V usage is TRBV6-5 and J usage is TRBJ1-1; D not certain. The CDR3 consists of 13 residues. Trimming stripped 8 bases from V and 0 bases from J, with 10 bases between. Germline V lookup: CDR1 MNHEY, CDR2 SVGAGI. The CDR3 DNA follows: TGTGCCAGCGGCTACTCTATGAACACTGAAGCTTTCTTT. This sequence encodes CASGYSMNTEAFF.

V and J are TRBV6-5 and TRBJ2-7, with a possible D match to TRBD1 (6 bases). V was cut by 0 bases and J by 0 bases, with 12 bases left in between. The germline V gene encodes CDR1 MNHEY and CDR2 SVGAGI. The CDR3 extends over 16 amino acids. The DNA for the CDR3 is TGTGCCAGCAGTTACTCGACAACAGGGAGCTCCTACGAGCAGTACTTC. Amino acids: CASSYSTTGSSYEQYF.

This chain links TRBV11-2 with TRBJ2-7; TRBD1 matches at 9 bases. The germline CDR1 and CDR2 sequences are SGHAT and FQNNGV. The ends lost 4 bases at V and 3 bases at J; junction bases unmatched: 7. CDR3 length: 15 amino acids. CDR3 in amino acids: CASSSPGQGFYEQYF. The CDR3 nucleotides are TGTGCCAGCAGCTCCCCGGGACAGGGATTCTACGAGCAGTACTTC. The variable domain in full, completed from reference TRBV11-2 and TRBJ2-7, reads EAGVAQSPRYKIIEKRQSVAFWCNPISGHATLYWYQQILGQGPKLLIQFQNNGVVDDSQLPKDRFSAERLKGVDSTLKIQPAKLEDSAVYLCASSSPGQGFYEQYFGPGTRLTVT.

DNA of the CDR3: TGTGCCAGCAGCAGGGACAGGGGACCGAACGAGCAGTACTTC. Translation: CASSRDRGPNEQYF. V is TRBV13 and J is TRBJ2-7; TRBD1 aligns across 10 bases. The junction had 6 bases not matched to a gene; V was cut back by 5 bases and J by 5 bases. In germline, CDR1 is PRHDT, CDR2 FYEKMQ (reference sequence). This CDR3 is 14 amino acids long.

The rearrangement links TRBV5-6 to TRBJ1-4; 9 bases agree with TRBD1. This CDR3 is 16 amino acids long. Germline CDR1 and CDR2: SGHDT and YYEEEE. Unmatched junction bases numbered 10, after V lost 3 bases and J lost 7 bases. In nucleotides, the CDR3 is TGTGCCAGCAGCTATGGTGGGGGGACAGGGAGTGAAAAACTGTTTTTT. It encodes CASSYGGGTGSEKLFF. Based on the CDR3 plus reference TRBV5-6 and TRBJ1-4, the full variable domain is DAGVTQSPTHLIKTRGQQVTLRCSPKSGHDTVSWYQQALGQGPQFIFQYYEEEERQRGNFPDRFSGHQFPNYSSELNVNALLLGDSALYLCASSYGGGTGSEKLFFGSGTQLSVL.

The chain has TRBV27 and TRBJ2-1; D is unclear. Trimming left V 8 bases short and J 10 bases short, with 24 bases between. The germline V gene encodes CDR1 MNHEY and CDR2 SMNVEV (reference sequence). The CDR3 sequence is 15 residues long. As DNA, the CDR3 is TGTGCCAGCCCAGACTGTCGAGAAGCAGGAAGCGAGCAGTTCTTC. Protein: CASPDCREAGSEQFF.

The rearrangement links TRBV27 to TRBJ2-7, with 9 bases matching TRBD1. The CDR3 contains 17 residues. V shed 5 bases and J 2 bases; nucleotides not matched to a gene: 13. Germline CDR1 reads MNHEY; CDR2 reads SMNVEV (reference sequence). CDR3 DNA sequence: TGTGCCAGCAGTACCTTGGGGGGGACAGGGCCTGCCTACGAGCAGTACTTC. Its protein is CASSTLGGTGPAYEQYF.